The TCR beta chain described here comes from a study of blood T cell repertoires in COVID-19. Overall study: Donors in the United States, Italy and Spain gave samples during acute or convalescent COVID-19. Nucleic acid was either cDNA or gDNA, and it came from T cells, B-cell-depleted T cells, or PBMCs.

The V end lost 0 bases, the J end lost 4 bases, and 18 bases lay between the germline ends. The CDR3 covers 17 residues. Original analysis: Amplification of reference gene primers was used by the study to estimate nucleated cell counts. Produced via immunoSEQ multiplex PCR; TCRdb's table is partial and in-frame only. V and J calls and clone size are as listed in that table; D and trimming were resolved from the DNA. The data hold around 100,000 clones, with under 90% observed a single time. The sequence came from a man in his sixties with COVID-19, enrolled during active disease. The sequenced sample consisted of peripheral blood. The V and J genes are TRBV23-1 and TRBJ1-2, with a tentative D call TRBD1 (5 bases). TRBV23-1 belongs to the ORF category, with a function that is uncertain. CDR3 nucleotide sequence: TGCGCCAGCAGTCAATCAATTACCAAGGGGTCGGGCTATGGCTACACCTTC. Its protein is CASSQSITKGSGYGYTF.